These 3 T cell receptor beta chains share one sample of origin, sequenced in a study of PD-L1 blockade in urothelial cancer. Sequenced by immunoSEQ multiplex PCR; TCRdb stores in-frame clones only, minus some. The sample yields some 80,000 clones, approximately 86% seen once. Here the sequenced sample was PBMCs, taken around atezolizumab (anti-PD-L1) treatment. The receptors shown here come from a woman in her 70s with urothelial cancer.

The chain links TRBV7-7 to TRBJ2-5; D possibly corresponds to TRBD2 (5 bases). Germline-derived CDR1 and CDR2 are SSHAT and FNYEAQ (reference sequence). Deletions cut 1 base from V and 5 bases from J, with 11 bases between. The CDR3 covers 14 residues. The CDR3 DNA reads as TGTGCCAGCAGCTTAGGTAGCGTCGGGGAGACCCAGTACTTC. This codes for CASSLGSVGETQYF.

The V gene is TRBV2, the J gene TRBJ1-2, with 9 bases that match TRBD1. Germline assignment: CDR1 SNHLY and CDR2 FYNNEI. The CDR3 length is 15 residues. The V and J ends lost 5 bases and 8 bases, in that order; junction bases with no gene match: 12. The CDR3 sequence: CASSPLGQGRGGYTF. CDR3 DNA: TGTGCCAGCAGTCCCCTGGGACAGGGCAGGGGGGGCTACACCTTC.

The chain has TRBV29-1 and TRBJ2-3; D is undetermined. The CDR3 is 12 amino acids. From germline, CDR1 is SQVTM and CDR2 ANQGSEA. Trimming removed 3 bases at V and 0 bases at J, with 4 bases between. CDR3 sequence: CSVEASTDTQYF. The CDR3 region has the DNA TGCAGCGTTGAGGCTAGCACAGATACGCAGTATTTT.